The 6 T cell receptor beta chains below come from one sample, sequenced in a study of blood T cells in healthy people across ages. For the second PCR, which ran for roughly 6 to 12 cycles, a sample-barcoded 5' primer and a J-beta primer mix were used. TCRdb called the 5' RACE reads again in MiXCR, with one record for every CDR3 protein. The sample lists approximately 880,000 distinct CDR3 sequences, around 48% seen once, with around 15% in the top ten. The material sequenced was blood. The receptors here all came from a man between 25 and 39 years old in good health.

This chain joins TRBV7-2 and TRBJ2-7; D unclear. The J call could be wrong; TRBJ2-5 is a better fit for the DNA end. CDR1 and CDR2 from the germline V gene are SGHTA and FQGNSA. This CDR3 has 15 residues. DNA for the CDR3: TGTGCCAGCAGCTTAGACGCCGGGCAATGGGAGACCCAGTACTTC. Translated, it gives CASSLDAGQWETQYF.

This rearrangement joins TRBV5-1 to TRBJ1-1, with D unclear. In germline, CDR1 is SGHRS, CDR2 YFSETQ. CDR3 length: 14 amino acids. Trimming stripped 0 bases from V and 0 bases from J, with 6 bases between. This chain's CDR3 is CASSLELMNTEAFF. The CDR3 DNA sequence: TGCGCCAGCAGCTTGGAGCTCATGAACACTGAAGCTTTCTTT.

This rearrangement joins TRBV15 to TRBJ1-1, with D perhaps matching TRBD1 (6 bases). The V gene lost 5 bases and the J gene lost 6 bases, with 25 bases spanning the gap. This CDR3 has 17 amino acids. Germline CDR1 is LNHNV and CDR2 is YYDKDF (reference sequence). The DNA of the CDR3 is TGTGCCACCAGCGAAGACAGGATAAACGGTTTAAGCGCTGAAGCTTTCTTT. Translation gives CATSEDRINGLSAEAFF.

This clonotype was seen a few times. In DNA form, the CDR3 reads TGCAGCGTTGAAGGGGCAGACATGAACACTGAAGCTTTCTTT. This encodes CSVEGADMNTEAFF. V gene TRBV29-1 combines with J gene TRBJ1-1; D not certain. V was cut by 1 base and J by 0 bases, with 9 bases left in between. Germline CDR1 reads SQVTM; CDR2 reads ANQGSEA. The CDR3 covers 14 residues. Together with reference TRBV29-1 and TRBJ1-1, the CDR3 gives the full variable domain: SAVISQKPSRDICQRGTSLTIQCQVDSQVTMMFWYRQQPGQSLTLIATANQGSEATYESGFVIDKFPISRPNLTFSTLTVSNMSPEDSSIYLCSVEGADMNTEAFFGQGTRLTVV.

This clonotype was counted many times. This chain links TRBV20-1 with TRBJ1-1; tentative D call: TRBD1 (5 bases). The germline V gene encodes CDR1 DFQATT and CDR2 SNEGSKA (reference sequence). Trimming removed 3 bases from V and 4 bases from J, with 18 bases in between. The CDR3 is 15 residues long. The CDR3 here is CSASGAMAVGTEAFF. In DNA, the CDR3 is TGCAGTGCTAGTGGGGCCATGGCTGTGGGCACTGAAGCTTTCTTT.

This chain joins TRBV27 and TRBJ1-4, with 11 bases fitting TRBD1. This CDR3 region has 18 residues. With V trimmed by 5 bases and J by 0 bases, 8 bases remained unmatched. Germline CDR1 is MNHEY and CDR2 is SMNVEV (reference sequence). CDR3 nucleotide sequence: TGTGCCAGCAGTAGGGACAGGGGGATCCTTGCAACTAATGAAAAACTGTTTTTT. This gives the protein CASSRDRGILATNEKLFF.